Sequencing of this TCR beta chain was carried out in a study of HIV-infected patients and healthy controls. Germline V gene data show CDR1 as SQVTM and CDR2 as ANQGSEA. The CDR3 is made up of 13 amino acids. V dropped 7 bases and J dropped 1 base, with 11 bases sitting between them. TCRdb reprocessed the 5' RACE reads with MiXCR, giving one entry per CDR3 protein. The table includes over 55,000 distinct CDR3 sequences, roughly 16% detected once. This clonotype originated in a human donor in good health. The material sequenced was CD4+ T cells from blood. The chain combines TRBV29-1 with TRBJ2-1; no firm D call. CDR3 nucleotides: TGCAGCGCCTCCGTAGGATCCTACAATGAGCAGTTCTTC. Protein: CSASVGSYNEQFF.